These 6 T cell receptor beta chains were all obtained from the same sample, sequenced in a study of TIL therapy for anti-PD-1-resistant metastatic lung cancer. This was the immunoSEQ v3 assay. Profiled with immunoSEQ multiplex PCR; TCRdb holds only in-frame clones, not every one. The sample contains nearly 60,000 clones, less than 85% of which appear only once. Sample time point: pre-treatment sample, taken before nivolumab and TIL therapy. This specimen consisted of blood, obtained at baseline. Receptors originate from a person between 30 and 80 years old with non-small cell lung cancer.

The genes are TRBV5-1 and TRBJ1-4; maybe TRBD1 (5 bases). V lost 4 bases, J lost 0 bases, and 13 bases lay in between. Germline CDR1 reads SGHRS; CDR2 reads YFSETQ. The CDR3 runs 16 residues. CDR3 nucleotides: TGCGCCAGCAGCCCCAGGGCGGGGGCAACTAATGAAAAACTGTTTTTT. This gives the protein CASSPRAGATNEKLFF.

This chain joins TRBV7-8 and TRBJ2-7, with a tentative D call TRBD1 (6 bases). The CDR3 totals 13 residues. The V and J ends lost 5 bases and 5 bases respectively, with 13 bases between them. Germline V gene data show CDR1 as SGHVS and CDR2 as FQNEAQ. The CDR3 DNA is TGTGCCAGCAGCCAGGGGAGTAGAGACGAGCAGTACTTC. This gives the protein CASSQGSRDEQYF.

The chain joins TRBV28 to TRBJ1-1; D is uncertain. The CDR3 consists of 13 residues. The V end lost 5 bases, the J end lost 0 bases, and 7 bases lay between the germline ends. Per germline, CDR1 MDHEN and CDR2 SYDVKM. In DNA, the CDR3 is TGTGCCAGCAGTAACCAGATGAACACTGAAGCTTTCTTT. This encodes CASSNQMNTEAFF.

V gene TRBV11-2 combines with J gene TRBJ1-4; TRBD1 matches at 10 bases. The V gene's germline CDR1 is SGHAT and CDR2 FQNNGV. The ends lost 1 base at V and 7 bases at J; junction bases unmatched: 6. CDR3 length equals 16 residues. The CDR3 loop reads CASSLAGQGSGEKLFF. In DNA, the CDR3 is TGTGCCAGCAGCTTAGCGGGACAGGGGTCAGGTGAAAAACTGTTTTTT. The complete variable domain, with remaining parts taken from reference TRBV11-2 and TRBJ1-4, reads EAGVAQSPRYKIIEKRQSVAFWCNPISGHATLYWYQQILGQGPKLLIQFQNNGVVDDSQLPKDRFSAERLKGVDSTLKIQPAKLEDSAVYLCASSLAGQGSGEKLFFGSGTQLSVL.

The chain couples TRBV7-3 to TRBJ1-1, with 7 positions matching TRBD1. Germline V gives CDR1 SGHTA, CDR2 FQGTGA. V shed 4 bases, J shed 1 base, and the junction held 12 bases outside the gene matches. CDR3 length: 17 amino acids. CDR3 nucleotide sequence: TGTGCCAGCAGCTCCCGACGACAGGGACAGCAGAACACTGAAGCTTTCTTT. Translation: CASSSRRQGQQNTEAFF.

This clone was picked up a small number of times. This sequence joins TRBV29-1 and TRBJ1-5; a possible D gene is TRBD1 (5 bases). The length of the CDR3 is 14 residues. The germline CDR1 and CDR2 sequences are SQVTM and ANQGSEA. V shed 4 bases and J shed 2 bases, with 12 bases lying between them. CDR3 coding DNA: TGCAGCGTTGTAGAGGGGAACGGCAATCAGCCCCAGCATTTT. Residues: CSVVEGNGNQPQHF.